The 8 T cell receptor beta chains below were found in one sample sequenced in a study of blood T cell repertoires in COVID-19. The method was immunoSEQ multiplex PCR; TCRdb's version includes in-frame clones alone and lacks a portion of them. The sample has 200,000 to 300,000 clones; roughly 87% are singletons. Sequenced input: peripheral blood. These TCRs come from a man aged 18 to 30 with active or convalescent COVID-19.

The J gene is TRBJ2-7, the V gene TRBV27; 8 nucleotides line up with TRBD2. CDR1 and CDR2 from the germline V gene are MNHEY and SMNVEV (reference sequence). The CDR3 is 14 residues long. After removal of 9 bases from V and 3 bases from J, the junction contained 10 bases not matched to a gene. The CDR3 nucleotides read TGTGCCAGTTTACGACTAGCGTTATACTACGAGCAGTACTTC. Translation: CASLRLALYYEQYF.

This rearrangement joins TRBV6-5 to TRBJ1-2; 7 bases line up with TRBD1. This CDR3 has 15 amino acids. From germline, CDR1 is MNHEY and CDR2 SVGAGI. The J segment lost 7 bases and the V segment lost 6 bases, leaving 14 bases of the junction unmatched. CDR3 amino acids: CASRRTPGTVRGYTF. The CDR3 nucleotides are TGTGCCAGCAGACGTACCCCCGGGACAGTACGTGGCTACACCTTC.

The genes are TRBV5-1 and TRBJ2-7; TRBD1 aligns across 8 bases. Germline trimming cut 7 bases from V and 5 bases from J; bases unmatched to any gene: 8. The length of the CDR3 is 13 residues. From germline, CDR1 is SGHRS and CDR2 YFSETQ. In nucleotides, the CDR3 is TGCGCCAGCGGTCCGTCAGGGGGCGACGAGCAGTACTTC. Its translation: CASGPSGGDEQYF.

The gene calls are TRBV30 and TRBJ2-5; 9 nucleotides line up with TRBD1. V lost 2 bases, J lost 1 base, and 5 bases stayed unmatched. CDR1 and CDR2 (germline): GTSNPN, SVGIG (reference sequence). This CDR3 region has 15 residues. The CDR3 DNA sequence: TGTGCCTGGAGTCGGACAGGGGCCGTCCAAGAGACCCAGTACTTC. Protein product: CAWSRTGAVQETQYF.

The gene calls are TRBV7-7 and TRBJ1-1; D is unclear. The CDR3 length is 13 residues. CDR1 SSHAT and CDR2 FNYEAQ come from the germline V gene (reference sequence). Trimming removed 4 bases at V and 0 bases at J, with 6 bases between. DNA of the CDR3: TGTGCCAGCAGCTCCGGTATGAACACTGAAGCTTTCTTT. As protein: CASSSGMNTEAFF.

This rearrangement joins TRBV3-1 (or the pseudogene TRBV3-2) to TRBJ1-2; TRBD1 matches at 7 bases. The CDR3 is 15 amino acids. Germline CDR1 LGHDT, CDR2 YNNKEL (reference sequence). Unmatched junction bases numbered 9, after V lost 4 bases and J lost 4 bases. The CDR3 sequence is CASSPNRGLVYGYTF. CDR3 sequence (DNA): TGTGCCAGCAGCCCCAACAGGGGATTAGTCTATGGCTACACCTTC.

This sequence joins TRBV25-1 and TRBJ2-5; TRBD2 aligns across 8 bases. This CDR3 comprises 13 residues. With 7 bases clipped from V and 3 bases from J, the junction kept 4 bases outside the gene matches. Germline CDR1 is MGHDK and CDR2 is SYGVNS. CDR3 in amino acids: CASNRRGEETQYF. The DNA for the CDR3 is TGTGCCAGCAATAGGCGGGGGGAAGAGACCCAGTACTTC.

V and J are TRBV7-2 and TRBJ2-7; D gene unclear. V was pared by 3 bases and J by 5 bases, with 5 bases between. CDR3 length: 11 amino acids. Looked up from germline, CDR1 is SGHTA and CDR2 is FQGNSA. In DNA, the CDR3 is TGTGCCAGCAGCTTTTATGACGAGCAGTACTTC. This gives the protein CASSFYDEQYF.